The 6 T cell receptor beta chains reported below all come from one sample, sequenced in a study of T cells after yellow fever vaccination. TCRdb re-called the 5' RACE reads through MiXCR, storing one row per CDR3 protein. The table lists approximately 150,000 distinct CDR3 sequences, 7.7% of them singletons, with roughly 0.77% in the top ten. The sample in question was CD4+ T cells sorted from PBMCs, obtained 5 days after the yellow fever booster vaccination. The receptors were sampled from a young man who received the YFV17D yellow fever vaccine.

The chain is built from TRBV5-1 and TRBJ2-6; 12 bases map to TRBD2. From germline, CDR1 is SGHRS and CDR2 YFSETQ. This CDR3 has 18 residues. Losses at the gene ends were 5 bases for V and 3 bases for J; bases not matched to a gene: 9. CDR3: CASSSLAGGWNGANVLTF. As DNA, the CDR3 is TGCGCCAGCAGTTCCCTAGCGGGAGGGTGGAATGGGGCCAACGTCCTGACTTTC.

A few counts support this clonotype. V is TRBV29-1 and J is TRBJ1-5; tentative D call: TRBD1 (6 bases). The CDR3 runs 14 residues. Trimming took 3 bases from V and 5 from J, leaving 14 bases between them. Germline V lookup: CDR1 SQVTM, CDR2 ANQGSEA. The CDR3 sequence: CSVELGGTDQPQHF. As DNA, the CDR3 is TGCAGCGTTGAGTTGGGGGGCACCGATCAGCCCCAGCATTTT.

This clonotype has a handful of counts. DNA for the CDR3: TGTGCCAGCAGTTACCAAGGGATTTCCGGGGAGCTGTTTTTT. Translating gives CASSYQGISGELFF. J is TRBJ2-2 and V is TRBV6-5; D ambiguous. CDR1 and CDR2 (germline): MNHEY, SVGAGI. Trimming stripped 2 bases from V and 6 bases from J, with 10 bases between. The CDR3 runs to 14 residues.

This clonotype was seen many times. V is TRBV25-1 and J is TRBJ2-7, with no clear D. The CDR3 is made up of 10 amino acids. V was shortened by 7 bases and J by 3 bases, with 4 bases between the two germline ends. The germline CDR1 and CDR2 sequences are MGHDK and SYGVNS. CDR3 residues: CASMDYEQYF. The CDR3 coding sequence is TGTGCCAGCATGGACTACGAGCAGTACTTC.

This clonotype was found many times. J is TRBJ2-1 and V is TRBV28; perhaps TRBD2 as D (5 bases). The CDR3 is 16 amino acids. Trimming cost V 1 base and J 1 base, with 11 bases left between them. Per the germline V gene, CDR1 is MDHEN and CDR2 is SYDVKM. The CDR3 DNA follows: TGTGCCAGCAGTTTATTAGGAGGAGGATCCTACAATGAGCAGTTCTTC. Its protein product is CASSLLGGGSYNEQFF.

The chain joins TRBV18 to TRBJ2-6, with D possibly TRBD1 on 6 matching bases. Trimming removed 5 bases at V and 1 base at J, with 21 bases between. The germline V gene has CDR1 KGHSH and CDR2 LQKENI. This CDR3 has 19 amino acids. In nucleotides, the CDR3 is TGTGCCAGCTCAGCGACTCCGGGACAAGTACTATCTGGGGCCAACGTCCTGACTTTC. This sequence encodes CASSATPGQVLSGANVLTF. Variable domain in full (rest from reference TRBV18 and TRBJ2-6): NAGVMQNPRHLVRRRGQEARLRCSPMKGHSHVYWYRQLPEEGLKFMVYLQKENIIDESGMPKERFSAEFPKEGPSILRIQQVVRGDSAAYFCASSATPGQVLSGANVLTFGAGSRLTVL.